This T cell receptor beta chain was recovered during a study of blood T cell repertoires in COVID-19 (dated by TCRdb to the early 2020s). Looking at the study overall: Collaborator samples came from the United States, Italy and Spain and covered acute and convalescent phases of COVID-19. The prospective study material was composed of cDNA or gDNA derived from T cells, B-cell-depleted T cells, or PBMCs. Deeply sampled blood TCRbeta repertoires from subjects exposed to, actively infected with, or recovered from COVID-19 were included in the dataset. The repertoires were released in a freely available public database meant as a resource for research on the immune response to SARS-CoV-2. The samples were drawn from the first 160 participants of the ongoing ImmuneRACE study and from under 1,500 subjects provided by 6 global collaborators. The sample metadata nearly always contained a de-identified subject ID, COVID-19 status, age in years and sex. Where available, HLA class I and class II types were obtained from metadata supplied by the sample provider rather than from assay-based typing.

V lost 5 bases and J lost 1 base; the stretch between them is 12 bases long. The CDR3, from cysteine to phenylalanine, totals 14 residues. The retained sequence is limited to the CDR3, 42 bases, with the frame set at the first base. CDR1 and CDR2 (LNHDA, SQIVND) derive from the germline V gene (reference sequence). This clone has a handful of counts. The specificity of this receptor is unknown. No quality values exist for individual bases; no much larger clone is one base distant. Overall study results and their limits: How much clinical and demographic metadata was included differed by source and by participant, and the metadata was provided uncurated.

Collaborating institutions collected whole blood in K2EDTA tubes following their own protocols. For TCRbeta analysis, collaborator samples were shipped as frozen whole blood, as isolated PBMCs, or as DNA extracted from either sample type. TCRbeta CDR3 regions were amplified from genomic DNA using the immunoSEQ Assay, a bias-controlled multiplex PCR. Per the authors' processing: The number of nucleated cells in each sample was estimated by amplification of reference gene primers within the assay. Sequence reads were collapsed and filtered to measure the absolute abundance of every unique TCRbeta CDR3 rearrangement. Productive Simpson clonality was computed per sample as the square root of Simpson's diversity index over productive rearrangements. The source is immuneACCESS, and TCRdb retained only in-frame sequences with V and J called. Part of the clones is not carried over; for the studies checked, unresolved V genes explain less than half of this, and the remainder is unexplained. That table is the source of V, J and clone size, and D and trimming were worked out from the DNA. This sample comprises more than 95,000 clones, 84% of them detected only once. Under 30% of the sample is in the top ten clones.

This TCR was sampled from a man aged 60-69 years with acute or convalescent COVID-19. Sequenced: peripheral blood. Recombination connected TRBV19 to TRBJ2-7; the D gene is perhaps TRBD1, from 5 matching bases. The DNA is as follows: TGTGCCAGTAGTGTCGCAGGGCCTTCCTACGAGCAGTACTTC. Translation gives CASSVAGPSYEQYF.